One and the same sample provided the 13 T cell receptor beta chains below, sequenced in a study of tumor-infiltrating lymphocytes in oesophageal squamous cell carcinoma. TCRdb re-called the PCR reads through MiXCR, storing one row per CDR3 protein. The sample has about 10,000 distinct CDR3 sequences, 60% seen once; the top ten hold 25% to 30%. The specimen was esophageal tumor tissue. The receptors were sampled from a female donor with esophageal squamous cell carcinoma.

The rearrangement uses TRBV10-2 and TRBJ2-5; the match to TRBD2 covers 9 bases. CDR3 length equals 15 residues. Germline V gene data show CDR1 as WSHSY and CDR2 as SAAADI. Trimming cost V 4 bases and J 1 base; bases outside gene matches: 4. For the CDR3, the DNA is TGCGCCAGCAGTGTTTCTAGCGGGGTCCAAGAGACCCAGTACTTC. The encoded protein is CASSVSSGVQETQYF.

V usage is TRBV24-1 and J usage is TRBJ2-5, with 9 positions matching TRBD1. The closer fit of TRBJ2-1 to the DNA end suggests the J call may be wrong. CDR3 length: 14 amino acids. From germline, CDR1 is KGHDR and CDR2 SFDVKD. CDR3 bases: TGTGCCACCAGTGAAGACACAGGGGGCTTTAGTCAGTTCTTC. Translation: CATSEDTGGFSQFF.

V usage is TRBV24-1 and J usage is TRBJ2-3; 11 bases fit TRBD2. The CDR3 is 16 residues long. J gave up 6 bases and V 4 bases, and 8 bases lay outside the gene matches. The V gene's germline CDR1 is KGHDR and CDR2 SFDVKD. Here the CDR3 DNA reads TGTGCCACCAGTGACTATAGCGGGGGGGCCGAGGATACGCAGTATTTT. It specifies CATSDYSGGAEDTQYF.

The chain couples TRBV7-6 to TRBJ2-2; 11 nucleotides align to TRBD1. Germline loops: CDR1 SGHVS, CDR2 FNYEAQ. The CDR3 consists of 15 residues. V shed 5 bases and J 4 bases; nucleotides not matched to a gene: 3. The CDR3 loop reads CASSKGTGGTGELFF. The DNA for the CDR3 is TGTGCCAGCAGCAAGGGGACAGGGGGCACCGGGGAGCTGTTTTTT.

The chain uses TRBV11-3 and TRBJ2-3; D gene ambiguous. Germline loops: CDR1 SGHNT, CDR2 YENEEA. V was shortened by 1 base and J by 5 bases, with 7 bases between the two germline ends. The length of the CDR3 is 13 residues. CDR3 coding DNA: TGTGCCAGCAGCTTAGTCGGAAGAGATACGCAGTATTTT. Translated, it gives CASSLVGRDTQYF.

The sample holds many counts of this clonotype. The V call is TRBV7-3, the J call TRBJ2-7; 9 bases map to TRBD1. With 1 base clipped from V and 5 bases from J, the junction kept 6 bases outside the gene matches. The CDR3 contains 15 residues. Germline V gene sequence: CDR1 SGHTA, CDR2 FQGTGA. The CDR3 is CASSLNWGQGNEQYF. The DNA for the CDR3 is TGTGCCAGCAGCTTAAACTGGGGACAGGGAAACGAGCAGTACTTC.

The chain couples TRBV7-3 to TRBJ2-7; 11 nucleotides line up with TRBD2. V was pared by 4 bases and J by 4 bases, with 12 bases of the junction left unmatched. Germline CDR1 reads SGHTA; CDR2 reads FQGTGA. This CDR3 is 17 amino acids long. CDR3 nucleotides: TGTGCCAGCAGCTCCTTAACTAGTAGCGGGAGGGATTACGAGCAGTACTTC. Translating gives CASSSLTSSGRDYEQYF.

The chain combines TRBV7-3 with TRBJ2-3; TRBD2 agrees at 14 bases. This CDR3 region has 15 residues. Trimming at V came to 5 bases and at J to 7 bases, leaving 5 bases not matched to a gene. Germline CDR1 reads SGHTA; CDR2 reads FQGTGA. CDR3 nucleotides: TGTGCCAGCAGCCCCGGGACTAGCGGGAGTCATACGCAGTATTTT. Encoded protein: CASSPGTSGSHTQYF.

In its sample, this clonotype is large. The gene calls are TRBV7-8 and TRBJ2-1; 9 bases line up with TRBD1. V shed 1 base, J shed 4 bases, and the junction held 5 bases outside the gene matches. The germline V gene encodes CDR1 SGHVS and CDR2 FQNEAQ. The CDR3 spans 16 residues. The CDR3 bases are TGTGCCAGCAGCTTAGGCTGGGGACAGGGATACAATGAGCAGTTCTTC. Its protein product is CASSLGWGQGYNEQFF.

This clonotype ranks as large. Here the CDR3 DNA reads TGTGCCAGCAGCCATCGAGACAATGAGCAGTTCTTC. Protein: CASSHRDNEQFF. V and J are TRBV4-2 and TRBJ2-1; D not resolved. This CDR3 region has 12 residues. Germline CDR1 is LGHNA and CDR2 is YNFKEQ. V was pared by 3 bases and J by 5 bases, with 5 bases between.

The genes are TRBV6-1 and TRBJ2-1; TRBD1 might be the D (6 bases). The CDR3 has 13 residues. Germline CDR1 is MNHNS and CDR2 is SASEGT. Trimming stripped 8 bases from V and 2 bases from J, with 10 bases between. The CDR3 nucleotides are TGTGCCAGCCGCAGACAGGCCTACAATGAGCAGTTCTTC. This codes for CASRRQAYNEQFF.

This clonotype was observed at least ten times. V gene TRBV6-1 combines with J gene TRBJ2-5; the D gene is possibly TRBD1 (6 bases). The DNA end lines up better with TRBJ2-1; the J call may be wrong. CDR1 is MNHNS, CDR2 SASEGT, per germline. The CDR3 sequence is 15 residues long. In nucleotides, the CDR3 is TGTGCCAGCAGACCCGAACAAAACTACAGGGCTGAGCAGTTCTTC. Translating gives CASRPEQNYRAEQFF.

The chain is built from TRBV6-1 and TRBJ2-7, with 9 bases fitting TRBD1. CDR1 MNHNS and CDR2 SASEGT come from the germline V gene. After removal of 4 bases from V and 6 bases from J, the junction contained 19 bases not matched to a gene. The CDR3 is 18 residues long. CDR3 DNA: TGTGCCAGCAGTGGCTCCGGGACAGGGAGTACAAGGATTCTCGAGCAGTACTTC. Protein sequence: CASSGSGTGSTRILEQYF.